This T cell receptor beta chain was sequenced during a study of Tregs in tolerant kidney transplant recipients. Study as a whole: The nonmyeloablative bone marrow transplants came from related graft donors, with transient mixed chimerism.

Some clones are missing from TCRdb's copy, which holds only in-frame ones; the method was immunoSEQ multiplex PCR. The sample contains some 70,000 clones, around nine tenths of which appear only once. Points from the study as a whole: For some patients, primers changed over time, blocking nucleotide-level comparison. Few patients were studied, so findings need validation in larger groups. Expanding Tregs on activated donor B cells appeared to best identify donor-specific TCRbeta clones.

A note on this clone: Its antigen remains unknown.

Trimming took off 3 bases at V and 3 bases at J, with 6 bases between the two ends. CDR1 is ENHRY, CDR2 SYGVKD, per germline. The CDR3 has 12 residues. The TCR sequence derives from a human donor who received a combined kidney and bone marrow transplant. The specimen comprised CD8+ T cells from blood, sampled before the transplant. The genes are TRBV10-3 and TRBJ2-7; TRBD1 is a possible D gene (6 bases). In DNA, the CDR3 is TGTGCCATCAGTGACAGGGGCTACGAGCAGTACTTC. Protein: CAISDRGYEQYF.